This T cell receptor beta chain derives from a study of OX40 agonist ivuxolimab in advanced cancers. Study summary: Participants, roughly 80% male, averaged roughly 60 years of age, ranging from roughly 20 to 85. Having had anti-PD-1, anti-PD-L1 or anti-CTLA-4 therapy before was allowed, and over 35% had some.

The CDR3 has 16 amino acids. In germline, CDR1 is SGHTA, CDR2 FQGTGA. Here immunoSEQ multiplex PCR was the method, and the copy in TCRdb shows in-frame clones only, minus some. The sample holds about 93,000 clones, roughly nine tenths seen once. Note on this clone: At one boundary the junction diverges from the germline segment, which might be a read error.

The sample was CD4+ or CD8+ T cells sorted from blood, taken in a trial of the OX40 agonist ivuxolimab. This sequence was found in an adult with an advanced solid tumor such as melanoma, head and neck, liver or kidney cancer. J is TRBJ2-7 and V is TRBV7-3; TRBD1 aligns across 8 bases. CDR3 sequence (DNA): TGTGCCAGCAGCCTCAACTTAGGGGACAGGACCTACGTGCAGTACTTC. It codes for CASSLNLGDRTYVQYF.